The next 16 T cell receptor beta chains were all read from a single sample in a study of CD8 T cells in cerebrospinal fluid in Alzheimer's disease. Following a re-call of the 10x single-cell sequencing reads, TCRdb has one entry per CDR3 protein and lacks DNA. The repertoire table contains 1,500 to 2,000 distinct CDR3 sequences. Sequencing was carried out using cerebrospinal fluid. These receptors were taken from a human donor in good health.

The genes are TRBV19 and TRBJ2-5; TCRdb lists TRBD2, though no DNA is available to test this call. Germline CDR1 reads LNHDA; CDR2 reads SQIVND (reference sequence). This CDR3 region has 16 residues. CDR3 loop: CASSTLAGGPGETQYF.

This clonotype is identified as medium-sized (0.01 to 0.1%) from frequency. The rearrangement uses TRBV28 and TRBJ1-4; TCRdb selects TRBD1, and the lack of DNA leaves this call unchecked. The germline gives CDR1 MDHEN, CDR2 SYDVKM. The CDR3 has 16 amino acids. The chain's CDR3 is CASSPFSVSGNEKLFF.

This clonotype is medium-sized by frequency. CDR3 region: CASSLRRGNLYEQYF. J is TRBJ2-7 and V is TRBV28. Germline CDR1 MDHEN, CDR2 SYDVKM. The CDR3 spans 15 residues.

This clonotype is labeled medium-sized based on frequency. The CDR3 here is CASSSAGAANEKLFF. The chain recombines TRBV27 with TRBJ1-4. The germline V gene encodes CDR1 MNHEY and CDR2 SMNVEV (reference sequence). The CDR3 runs 15 residues.

This clonotype is classed as medium-sized by frequency. CDR3 in amino acids: CASSEGRSGGTQYF. The gene calls are TRBV6-1 and TRBJ2-5. This CDR3 is built from 14 residues. Germline CDR1 is MNHNS and CDR2 is SASEGT.

This sequence joins TRBV30 and TRBJ2-3; no DNA is available, so the TRBD2 call from TCRdb remains unchecked. This CDR3 contains 14 residues. The germline gives CDR1 GTSNPN, CDR2 SVGIG (reference sequence). CDR3 residues: CAWSGTSGTDTQYF.

The chain combines TRBV9 with TRBJ2-7; no DNA is available, so the TRBD2 call from TCRdb remains unchecked. The germline V gene encodes CDR1 SGDLS and CDR2 YYNGEE. The CDR3 is 18 residues long. CDR3 region: CASSALSGGLGSSYEQYF. The full variable domain, rest sourced from reference TRBV9 and TRBJ2-7, is DSGVTQTPKHLITATGQRVTLRCSPRSGDLSVYWYQQSLDQGLQFLIQYYNGEERAKGNILERFSAQQFPDLHSELNLSSLELGDSALYFCASSALSGGLGSSYEQYFGPGTRLTVT.

By frequency, this clonotype is medium-sized. This chain joins TRBV4-3 and TRBJ1-4. In germline, CDR1 is LGHNA, CDR2 YSLEER. This CDR3 is built from 16 residues. CDR3 region: CASSQVGSVGNEKLFF.

Considering frequency, this clonotype is medium-sized. The rearrangement joins TRBV12-3 or TRBV12-4 to TRBJ2-7; TCRdb's D gene call, TRBD2, goes unchecked for lack of DNA. This CDR3 is 14 amino acids long. The CDR3 here is CASSLAGDLGEQYF.

According to its frequency, this clonotype is large. The rearrangement joins TRBV11-2 to TRBJ2-3; the TCRdb call, TRBD2, lacks DNA for checking. The CDR3 loop spans 18 amino acids. Germline V gene sequence: CDR1 SGHAT, CDR2 FQNNGV. The CDR3 loop reads CASSFLVGLAGGEDTQYF.

By frequency, this clonotype registers medium-sized. The chain joins TRBV10-3 to TRBJ1-1. The CDR3 length is 15 residues. From germline, CDR1 is ENHRY and CDR2 SYGVKD. The CDR3 sequence is CAISTTTGPALEAFF.

This clonotype ranks as medium-sized in terms of frequency. This chain joins TRBV7-3 and TRBJ2-1; TCRdb proposes TRBD2, but this gene call is untestable without DNA. The germline V gene encodes CDR1 SGHTA and CDR2 FQGTGA. The CDR3 consists of 14 residues. CDR3 residues: CASSSRGGHNEQFF.

The rearrangement links TRBV6-5 to TRBJ2-7. The CDR3 is 14 residues long. CDR1 is MNHEY and CDR2 is SVGAGI in the germline V gene. The CDR3 sequence: CASSYSWDEYEQYF.

This clonotype shows up as medium-sized by frequency. The V gene is TRBV11-2, the J gene TRBJ1-2; checking the TCRdb D call of TRBD1 is not possible without DNA. The CDR3 totals 15 residues. The germline V gene has CDR1 SGHAT and CDR2 FQNNGV. Here the CDR3 reads CASSLEGAPRYGYTF.

Measured by frequency, this clonotype is medium-sized. The chain is built from TRBV5-6 and TRBJ2-5; TCRdb selects TRBD2, and the lack of DNA leaves this call unchecked. This CDR3 comprises 15 residues. The V gene's germline CDR1 is SGHDT and CDR2 YYEEEE. The CDR3 here is CASSLLKAGGETQYF.

This clonotype is labeled medium-sized based on frequency. The chain employs TRBV12-3 or TRBV12-4 and TRBJ1-1; lacking DNA, the TRBD1 call made by TCRdb goes unchecked. There are 15 residues in the CDR3. The CDR3 loop is CASSSGTKRNTEAFF.